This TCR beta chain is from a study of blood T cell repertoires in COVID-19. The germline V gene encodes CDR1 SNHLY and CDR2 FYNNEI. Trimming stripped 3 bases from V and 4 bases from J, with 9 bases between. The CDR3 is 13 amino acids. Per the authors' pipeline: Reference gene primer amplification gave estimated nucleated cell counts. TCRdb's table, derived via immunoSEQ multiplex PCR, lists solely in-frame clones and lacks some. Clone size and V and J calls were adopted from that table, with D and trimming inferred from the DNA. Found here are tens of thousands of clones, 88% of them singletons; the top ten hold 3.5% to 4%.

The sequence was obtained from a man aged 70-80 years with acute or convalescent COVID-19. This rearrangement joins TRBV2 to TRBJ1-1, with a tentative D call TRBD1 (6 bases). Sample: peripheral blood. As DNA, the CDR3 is TGTGCCAGCAGTGAGGGGGGGCTCACTGAAGCTTTCTTT. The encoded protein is CASSEGGLTEAFF. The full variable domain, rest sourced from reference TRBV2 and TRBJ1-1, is EPEVTQTPSHQVTQMGQEVILRCVPISNHLYFYWYRQILGQKVEFLVSFYNNEISEKSEIFDDQFSVERPDGSNFTLKIRSTKLEDSAMYFCASSEGGLTEAFFGQGTRLTVV.